This entry lists 13 T cell receptor beta chains sequenced from one sample in a study of human T cells and chemical hapten exposure. TCRdb re-analysed the RACE reads in MiXCR, keeping a single row per CDR3 protein. The sample includes about 170,000 distinct CDR3 sequences, around 30% of them seen just once. Time point defined: patch test 3, about 24 weeks after DPC sensitization. Sample treatment: therapeutic diphenylcyclopropenone sensitization with weekly scalp DPC. The sample in question was whole blood, obtained in connection with sensitization to the hapten diphenylcyclopropenone (DPC). The receptors derive from a woman aged 18-29 years with alopecia areata. Some clones in this sample may be carry-over from other donors' samples.

This clonotype was seen more than once but under ten times. The chain is built from TRBV6-5 and TRBJ2-2; the D is unclear. The CDR3 is 13 residues long. The V end was cut by 3 bases, the J end by 5 bases, with 7 bases between. In germline, CDR1 is MNHEY, CDR2 SVGAGI. CDR3 nucleotides: TGTGCCAGCAGTTATTGGCGGACCGGGGAGCTGTTTTTT. Translating gives CASSYWRTGELFF.

This clonotype was picked up one time. The J gene is TRBJ2-6, the V gene TRBV27, with D uncertain. CDR3 size: 15 residues. V lost 3 bases to trimming and J lost 2 bases, with 8 bases between them. Germline V CDR1 and CDR2: MNHEY, SMNVEV (reference sequence). The CDR3 here is CASSFLDAGANVLTF. CDR3 DNA: TGTGCCAGCAGTTTCTTAGATGCTGGGGCCAACGTCCTGACTTTC. Based on the CDR3 plus reference TRBV27 and TRBJ2-6, the full variable domain is EAQVTQNPRYLITVTGKKLTVTCSQNMNHEYMSWYRQDPGLGLRQIYYSMNVEVTDKGDVPEGYKVSRKEKRNFPLILESPSPNQTSLYFCASSFLDAGANVLTFGAGSRLTVL.

CDR3 protein: CASSAKVAGETQYF. The CDR3 DNA follows: TGCGCCAGCAGCGCGAAGGTGGCGGGGGAGACCCAGTACTTC. The rearrangement joins TRBV5-1 to TRBJ2-5; TRBD2 is a possible D gene (6 bases). This CDR3 spans 14 amino acids. Germline V gene lookup returns CDR1 SGHRS and CDR2 YFSETQ. Trimming left V 4 bases short and J 5 bases short, with 15 bases between.

CDR3 sequence (DNA): TGTGCCTGGAGTGAGGGCGGCTACACCTTC. It encodes CAWSEGGYTF. This sequence joins TRBV30 and TRBJ1-2; D gene uncertain. V shed 1 base and J shed 8 bases, with 5 bases lying between them. CDR1 is GTSNPN and CDR2 is SVGIG in the germline V gene (reference sequence). The CDR3 is made up of 10 amino acids.

This clonotype was observed a few times. The rearrangement links TRBV18 to TRBJ1-4; D remains unclear. The length of the CDR3 is 12 residues. Trimming took off 2 bases at V and 8 bases at J, with 6 bases between the two ends. Per the germline V gene, CDR1 is KGHSH and CDR2 is LQKENI. CDR3 nucleotides: TGTGCCAGCTCACCAGGGAACGAAAAACTGTTTTTT. It encodes CASSPGNEKLFF. Based on the CDR3 plus reference TRBV18 and TRBJ1-4, the full variable domain is NAGVMQNPRHLVRRRGQEARLRCSPMKGHSHVYWYRQLPEEGLKFMVYLQKENIIDESGMPKERFSAEFPKEGPSILRIQQVVRGDSAAYFCASSPGNEKLFFGSGTQLSVL.

This clonotype was found many times. The chain links TRBV7-2 to TRBJ2-7; no reliable D call. This CDR3 region has 12 residues. With 5 bases removed from V and 1 base from J, the gap between germline ends came to 6 bases. Germline CDR1 and CDR2: SGHTA and FQGNSA. DNA for the CDR3: TGTGCCAGCAGCCTCAGGTCCTACGAGCAGTACTTC. It codes for CASSLRSYEQYF.

The rearrangement uses TRBV5-1 and TRBJ2-7; TRBD1 matches at 7 bases. There are 15 residues in the CDR3. CDR1 is SGHRS and CDR2 is YFSETQ in the germline V gene. V lost 4 bases, J lost 1 base, and 8 bases stayed unmatched. CDR3: CASSARTGSSYEQYF. In DNA form, the CDR3 reads TGCGCCAGCAGCGCAAGGACAGGCTCTTCCTACGAGCAGTACTTC.

This chain uses TRBV10-3 with TRBJ2-3; 7 bases fit TRBD2. Germline CDR1 is ENHRY and CDR2 is SYGVKD. The CDR3 sequence is 19 residues long. Trimming took 0 bases from V and 5 from J; bases not matched to a gene: 17. As DNA, the CDR3 is TGTGCCATCAGTGAGTCCCTTCCTACTAGCGAGGGGCGAAGAGATACGCAGTATTTT. Translating it yields CAISESLPTSEGRRDTQYF.

This clonotype appeared a few times. This chain uses TRBV21-1 with TRBJ1-5; the DNA was not compared with TRBD1, the D call given in the table. TRBV21-1 is a pseudogene locus. The CDR3 is made up of 13 amino acids. The CDR3 DNA follows: TGTGCCAGCAGCAGGGGACAATCTCAGCCCCAGCATTTT. Translating gives CASSRGQSQPQHF.

This chain links TRBV29-1 with TRBJ1-2; D gene ambiguous. The CDR3 totals 12 residues. Trimming removed 5 bases at V and 6 bases at J, with 13 bases between. The germline V gene has CDR1 SQVTM and CDR2 ANQGSEA. The CDR3 DNA reads TGCAGCGTTCAATACAGTTTACATGGCTACACCTTC. As protein: CSVQYSLHGYTF.

This clonotype was detected a few times. V and J are TRBV27 and TRBJ1-2; TRBD1 matches at 8 bases. Trimming took 5 bases from V and 4 from J; bases not matched to a gene: 3. The CDR3 runs to 13 residues. The germline V gene has CDR1 MNHEY and CDR2 SMNVEV (reference sequence). CDR3 DNA sequence: TGTGCCAGCAGTGCGGACAGGGCCTATGGCTACACCTTC. The encoded protein is CASSADRAYGYTF.

This clonotype was seen just once. V and J are TRBV2 and TRBJ2-2, with unresolved D. Germline V lookup: CDR1 SNHLY, CDR2 FYNNEI. Trimming stripped 3 bases from V and 4 bases from J, with 15 bases between. CDR3 size: 16 residues. The chain's CDR3 is CASSDGTGGPTGELFF. CDR3 coding DNA: TGTGCCAGCAGTGACGGAACTGGTGGTCCCACCGGGGAGCTGTTTTTT. The full variable domain, rest sourced from reference TRBV2 and TRBJ2-2, is EPEVTQTPSHQVTQMGQEVILRCVPISNHLYFYWYRQILGQKVEFLVSFYNNEISEKSEIFDDQFSVERPDGSNFTLKIRSTKLEDSAMYFCASSDGTGGPTGELFFGEGSRLTVL.

Here the CDR3 DNA reads TGCAGTGCTAGAGATCGCAGAAAAGGCGGGGAGCTGTTTTTT. Its translation is CSARDRRKGGELFF. The V gene is TRBV20-1, the J gene TRBJ2-2; no reliable D call. The CDR3 loop spans 14 amino acids. Deletions cut 0 bases from V and 7 bases from J, with 12 bases between. The germline V gene encodes CDR1 DFQATT and CDR2 SNEGSKA (reference sequence).